This T cell receptor beta chain is from a study of T cells in Graves' hyperthyroidism and ophthalmopathy. The CDR3 loop spans 14 amino acids. Trimming stripped 2 bases from V and 6 bases from J, with 13 bases between. The germline CDR1 and CDR2 sequences are SNHLY and FYNNEI. Using RNA transcripts as the source, TCR beta CDR3 regions were amplified. The primer set for the first-round RT-PCR of the TCR CDR3 was HTBI. A single record per CDR3 protein comes from TCRdb applying MiXCR to the multiplex PCR reads. Here the sample spans about 600,000 distinct CDR3 sequences, approximately 16% being singletons. There are many counts of this clonotype.

Sequencing was done on a sample of blood. The chain has TRBV2 and TRBJ1-1; D gene uncertain. This TCR derives from a woman between 40 and 50 years old with Graves' ophthalmopathy. CDR3 residues: CASSEQLLGSEAFF. The CDR3 nucleotides read TGTGCCAGCAGTGAACAACTCCTTGGCTCTGAAGCTTTCTTT.